What follows are 16 T cell receptor beta chains derived from one specimen sequenced in a study of blood T cell repertoires in COVID-19. Sequenced by immunoSEQ multiplex PCR; TCRdb stores in-frame clones only, minus some. The repertoire holds a few hundred thousand clones, more than 75% seen once, with around 0.91% in the top ten. Sequenced: peripheral blood. The receptor source for this set is a woman in her 40s who had recovered from COVID-19.

The chain joins TRBV4-1 to TRBJ1-1; D ambiguous. The CDR3 runs 15 residues. Per the germline V gene, CDR1 is MGHRA and CDR2 is YSYEKL. Trimming left V 0 bases short and J 3 bases short, with 11 bases between. CDR3 DNA sequence: TGCGCCAGCAGCCAAGACCAAGGTCGGGACACTGAAGCTTTCTTT. It specifies CASSQDQGRDTEAFF.

This sequence joins TRBV30 and TRBJ1-4, with TRBD1 matching 9 bases. Germline CDR1 GTSNPN, CDR2 SVGIG (reference sequence). J was trimmed by 3 bases and V by 0 bases; bases with no gene match: 2. CDR3 length equals 15 residues. The CDR3 here is CAWSVGTGPNEKLFF. The DNA for the CDR3 is TGTGCCTGGAGTGTTGGGACAGGGCCTAATGAAAAACTGTTTTTT. The full variable domain, rest sourced from reference TRBV30 and TRBJ1-4, is SQTIHQWPATLVQPVGSPLSLECTVEGTSNPNLYWYRQAAGRGLQLLFYSVGIGQISSEVPQNLSASRPQDRQFILSSKKLLLSDSGFYLCAWSVGTGPNEKLFFGSGTQLSVL.

J is TRBJ2-4 and V is TRBV19; 12 bases line up with TRBD2. J was trimmed by 7 bases and V by 3 bases; bases with no gene match: 7. The CDR3 loop spans 16 amino acids. Per the germline V gene, CDR1 is LNHDA and CDR2 is SQIVND (reference sequence). The CDR3 DNA is TGTGCCAGTAGTATTCGACTAGCGGGGGTCAGGAACATTCAGTACTTC. It encodes CASSIRLAGVRNIQYF.

The rearrangement uses TRBV9 and TRBJ1-2; no definite D call. CDR1 and CDR2 from the germline V gene are SGDLS and YYNGEE. This CDR3 comprises 14 residues. V lost 4 bases, J lost 3 bases, and 13 bases lay in between. CDR3 DNA: TGTGCCAGCAGCCTAGGGCGGGGAGACTATGGCTACACCTTC. It yields the protein CASSLGRGDYGYTF.

The chain employs TRBV7-2 and TRBJ2-6; D possibly corresponds to TRBD2 (5 bases). Germline assignment: CDR1 SGHTA and CDR2 FQGNSA. V was trimmed by 5 bases and J by 1 base, leaving 6 bases between them. CDR3 size: 14 residues. CDR3 loop: CASSSGSGANVLTF. DNA of the CDR3: TGTGCCAGCAGCAGCGGATCTGGGGCCAACGTCCTGACTTTC.

This chain uses TRBV6-2 or TRBV6-3 with TRBJ1-5; 8 bases are shared with TRBD1. In germline, CDR1 is MNHEY, CDR2 SVGEGT. J lost 5 bases, V lost 6 bases, and 9 bases had no gene match. The CDR3 is 15 residues long. The CDR3 spells CASSPGQGWDQPQHF. CDR3 DNA sequence: TGTGCCAGCAGCCCCGGACAGGGTTGGGATCAGCCCCAGCATTTT.

The V call is TRBV7-2, the J call TRBJ2-2, with 12 bases identical to TRBD2. The germline CDR1 and CDR2 sequences are SGHTA and FQGNSA. This CDR3 spans 16 amino acids. The V segment lost 5 bases and the J segment 6 bases; nucleotides outside the gene matches: 7. The CDR3 spells CASSPRTSGTAGELFF. In nucleotides, the CDR3 is TGTGCCAGCAGCCCCCGGACTAGCGGGACGGCCGGGGAGCTGTTTTTT.

V is TRBV30 and J is TRBJ1-5; D ambiguous. CDR3 length: 13 residues. Per the germline V gene, CDR1 is GTSNPN and CDR2 is SVGIG (reference sequence). Trimming took off 3 bases at V and 4 bases at J, with 10 bases between the two ends. The CDR3 DNA reads as TGTGCCTGGAGGGTTACAGATAATCAGCCCCAGCATTTT. Its protein is CAWRVTDNQPQHF.

The V call is TRBV10-3, the J call TRBJ1-3; TRBD1 matches at 7 bases. Germline-derived CDR1 and CDR2 are ENHRY and SYGVKD. Trimming took 7 bases from V and 4 from J; bases not matched to a gene: 13. The CDR3 is 16 residues long. CDR3 sequence reads: CAITTTGIASGNTIYF. CDR3 coding DNA: TGTGCCATCACCACGACAGGGATAGCCTCCGGAAACACCATATATTTT.

The chain links TRBV7-2 to TRBJ2-7, with D perhaps TRBD2 (6 bases). V was trimmed by 1 base and J by 2 bases, leaving 9 bases between them. This CDR3 comprises 14 residues. The germline CDR1 and CDR2 sequences are SGHTA and FQGNSA. The CDR3 nucleotides read TGTGCCAGCAGCTTAGTGGAGGGTCCCTACGAGCAGTACTTC. Its protein is CASSLVEGPYEQYF.

The chain joins TRBV11-1 to TRBJ2-3; 11 bases map to TRBD2. Germline V lookup: CDR1 SGHAT, CDR2 FQDESV (reference sequence). The CDR3 sequence is 16 residues long. V gave up 5 bases and J gave up 3 bases; unmatched junction bases: 7. The DNA of the CDR3 is TGTGCCAGCAGCCCTAGACTAGCGGGAAGGACAGATACGCAGTATTTT. Translation: CASSPRLAGRTDTQYF.

This rearrangement joins TRBV5-5 to TRBJ2-4; weak D call: TRBD2 (6 bases). Germline CDR1 SGHKS, CDR2 YYEKEE (reference sequence). V was shortened by 4 bases and J by 7 bases, with 12 bases between the two germline ends. This CDR3 is 13 amino acids long. DNA of the CDR3: TGTGCCAGCAGCCCCCGGGACTGGAACATTCAGTACTTC. Encoded protein: CASSPRDWNIQYF.

The chain recombines TRBV18 with TRBJ2-5; D unresolved. V was shortened by 3 bases and J by 1 base, with 9 bases between the two germline ends. Germline values: CDR1 KGHSH, CDR2 LQKENI. The CDR3 totals 14 residues. The CDR3 sequence is CASSPNTAQETQYF. The CDR3 DNA sequence: TGTGCCAGCTCACCGAATACAGCCCAAGAGACCCAGTACTTC.

The rearrangement links TRBV28 to TRBJ2-3; tentatively, D is TRBD2 (5 bases). The CDR3 is made up of 11 amino acids. Germline CDR1 MDHEN, CDR2 SYDVKM. V lost 8 bases and J 6 bases, leaving 9 bases between the germline ends. The CDR3 DNA sequence: TGTGCCAGCGACGGGGTGGATACGCAGTATTTT. Protein sequence: CASDGVDTQYF.

The chain employs TRBV7-2 and TRBJ1-5; 10 nucleotides line up with TRBD1. CDR1 is SGHTA and CDR2 is FQGNSA in the germline V gene. J gave up 9 bases and V 5 bases, and 10 bases lay outside the gene matches. The CDR3 spans 15 residues. CDR3 amino acids: CASSPGTGDTSPQHF. CDR3 in DNA: TGTGCCAGCAGCCCCGGGACAGGGGATACCTCGCCCCAGCATTTT.

V is TRBV27 and J is TRBJ1-3; TRBD1 is a possible D gene (6 bases). The ends were cut back, 6 bases at V and 6 bases at J, with 12 bases in the middle. This CDR3 is 13 amino acids long. Looked up from germline, CDR1 is MNHEY and CDR2 is SMNVEV (reference sequence). This CDR3 reads CASSAGATNTIYF. The CDR3 coding sequence is TGTGCCAGCAGCGCAGGGGCTACAAACACCATATATTTT.